This TCR beta chain was captured by sequencing in a study of a mutant IDH1 vaccine in newly diagnosed glioma. Germline V CDR1 and CDR2: MGHRA, YSYEKL. This CDR3 region has 14 residues. V was trimmed by 3 bases and J by 2 bases, leaving 7 bases between them. Time point defined: week 47, end of study. The study gave 300 ug of mutant IDH1 20-mer peptide per vaccine dose, with topical imiquimod. The data were produced by immunoSEQ multiplex PCR, yet TCRdb's version contains in-frame clones alone and is incomplete. The sample has approximately 50,000 clones; roughly four fifths are singletons. For this clone: Its antigen is unidentified.

The receptor comes from a woman in her forties or fifties with glioma. The rearrangement uses TRBV4-1 and TRBJ1-4, with a weak D call TRBD1 (5 bases). The sequencing used PBMCs, collected from a glioma patient whose treatment included an IDH1 peptide vaccine. In DNA, the CDR3 is TGCGCCAGCAGCCAGGGGCCGACTAATGAAAAACTGTTTTTT. This gives the protein CASSQGPTNEKLFF.